This TCR beta chain was recovered during a study of blood T cells in healthy people across ages. Germline V lookup: CDR1 SGHTA, CDR2 FQGNSA. Trimming left V 5 bases short and J 7 bases short, with 11 bases between. The CDR3 covers 12 residues. This clonotype was detected only a few times. PCR was performed a second time for about 7 to 12 cycles using a sample-barcoded 5' primer and a J-beta primer mix. TCRdb re-called the 5' RACE reads through MiXCR, storing one row per CDR3 protein. The table includes 1,300,000 or so distinct CDR3 sequences, 55% to 75% detected once. The TCR sequence derives from a man aged 18 to 29 in good health. The gene calls are TRBV7-2 and TRBJ2-5, with D hard to call. Specimen: blood. The CDR3 loop is CASSTGSTTQYF. DNA for the CDR3: TGTGCCAGCAGCACCGGGTCAACGACCCAGTACTTC.